Presented here are 19 T cell receptor beta chains from one specimen sequenced in a study of T cells in Graves' hyperthyroidism and ophthalmopathy. Amplification of TCR beta CDR3 regions used RNA as the template. First-round RT-PCR with HTBI primers amplified the TCR CDR3 region. One entry per CDR3 protein, called by TCRdb with MiXCR from the multiplex PCR reads. The table lists hundreds of thousands of distinct CDR3 sequences, 35% to 55% of them singletons, with about 8.2% in the top ten. The sequenced sample consisted of peripheral blood or thyroid tissue (not recorded which). These receptors were obtained from a woman between 18 and 29 years old with Graves' hyperthyroidism.

There are many counts of this clonotype. This rearrangement joins TRBV14 to TRBJ1-1; the D is unclear. Germline V gene data show CDR1 as SGHDN and CDR2 as FVKESK. V was pared by 8 bases and J by 8 bases, with 21 bases between. This CDR3 comprises 14 residues. DNA of the CDR3: TGTGCCAGCTCACCACCAGGACGGTACGGCGAAGCTTTCTTT. The encoded protein is CASSPPGRYGEAFF.

The gene calls are TRBV20-1 and TRBJ2-5, with D tentatively TRBD2 (6 bases). CDR3 length: 14 amino acids. Looked up from germline, CDR1 is DFQATT and CDR2 is SNEGSKA (reference sequence). The DNA for the CDR3 is TGCAGCCCCCCTGGAGGGCTGGGTGAAGAGACCCAGTACTTC. Translating gives CSPPGGLGEETQYF.

The chain employs TRBV15 and TRBJ2-5; no clear D gene. The better agreement between TRBJ2-7 and the DNA end casts doubt on the J call. The CDR3 is 11 amino acids. Per germline, CDR1 LNHNV and CDR2 YYDKDF (reference sequence). CDR3 DNA: TGTGCCACCAGTAACACCTACGAGCAGTACTTC. This codes for CATSNTYEQYF.

This clonotype was detected a few times. The CDR3 loop is CASSEDHTGELFF. The CDR3 DNA sequence: TGTGCCAGTAGTGAAGACCACACCGGGGAGCTGTTTTTT. The chain combines TRBV19 with TRBJ2-2; D is ambiguous. The CDR3 sequence is 13 residues long. Germline V lookup: CDR1 LNHDA, CDR2 SQIVND (reference sequence). V gave up 5 bases and J gave up 3 bases, with 7 bases separating them.

Only a few counts were recorded for this clonotype. The chain is built from TRBV2 and TRBJ1-2, with TRBD1 matching 10 bases. The V and J ends lost 6 bases and 5 bases, in that order; junction bases with no gene match: 6. This CDR3 comprises 14 residues. Germline assignment: CDR1 SNHLY and CDR2 FYNNEI. The CDR3 sequence: CASRGDRGGYGYTF. The CDR3 bases are TGTGCCAGCAGGGGGGACAGGGGCGGATATGGCTACACCTTC.

The V and J genes are TRBV29-1 and TRBJ1-2; TRBD1 is a possible D gene (5 bases). The V gene's germline CDR1 is SQVTM and CDR2 ANQGSEA. The CDR3 runs to 11 residues. The V end lost 8 bases, the J end lost 8 bases, and 15 bases lay between the germline ends. This CDR3 is CSPTGTGGYTF. The DNA of the CDR3 is TGCAGCCCAACCGGGACGGGAGGCTACACCTTC.

This clonotype was seen ten or more times. The chain uses TRBV29-1 and TRBJ2-5, with 13 positions matching TRBD2. Germline CDR1 is SQVTM and CDR2 is ANQGSEA. The J segment lost 5 bases and the V segment lost 1 base, leaving 1 base of the junction unmatched. CDR3 size: 14 residues. CDR3 sequence reads: CSVEGTSGSETQYF. CDR3 nucleotides: TGCAGCGTTGAAGGGACTAGCGGGAGTGAGACCCAGTACTTC.

This clonotype was counted a few times. An end of the junction differs from the germline gene, which may be a read error. This rearrangement joins TRBV10-3 to TRBJ1-4; the D gene is possibly TRBD1 (6 bases). The CDR3 is made up of 15 amino acids. Germline V CDR1 and CDR2: ENHRY, SYGVKD. The CDR3 here is CASSGGGAANEKLFF. Written as DNA, the CDR3 is TGTGCCAGCAGTGGTGGGGGCGCGGCTAATGAAAAACTGTTTTTT.

This clonotype came up a few times. The chain joins TRBV24-1 to TRBJ2-2; D may be TRBD1 or TRBD2 (6 bases each). Germline V gene sequence: CDR1 KGHDR, CDR2 SFDVKD. The V end lost 7 bases, the J end lost 3 bases, and 11 bases lay between the germline ends. This CDR3 is built from 14 residues. The CDR3 is CATRRGHDTGELFF. The CDR3 DNA is TGTGCCACCAGACGGGGGCACGACACCGGGGAGCTGTTTTTT.

The rearrangement joins TRBV9 to TRBJ1-5; D might be TRBD1 (5 bases). V was pared by 4 bases and J by 7 bases, with 15 bases between. Per the germline V gene, CDR1 is SGDLS and CDR2 is YYNGEE. The CDR3 is 14 residues long. The CDR3 loop is CASSYGWGDQPQHF. In nucleotides, the CDR3 is TGTGCCAGCAGCTACGGATGGGGGGACCAGCCCCAGCATTTT.

The rearrangement joins TRBV25-1 to TRBJ1-3; D perhaps matches TRBD1 (5 bases). The CDR3 totals 15 residues. V shed 5 bases and J shed 2 bases, with 13 bases lying between them. CDR1 MGHDK and CDR2 SYGVNS come from the germline V gene. CDR3 residues: CASSKPGTTGNTIYF. CDR3 in DNA: TGTGCCAGCAGTAAGCCCGGGACGACTGGAAACACCATATATTTT.

Only one count was recorded for this clonotype. CDR3 protein: CAIRQDSMNTEAFF. Written as DNA, the CDR3 is TGTGCCATCAGGCAGGACAGTATGAACACTGAAGCTTTCTTT. V is TRBV10-3 and J is TRBJ1-1; TRBD1 might be the D (6 bases). V was clipped by 6 bases and J by 0 bases, with 11 bases between them. CDR3 size: 14 residues. Germline V gene sequence: CDR1 ENHRY, CDR2 SYGVKD.

With respect to this clonotype: A read error is possible here, since a much larger clone lies one base away. The CDR3 ends on some other residue instead of the conserved phenylalanine or tryptophan, so this is likely a read error. This chain uses TRBV29-1 with TRBJ1-1; D remains unclear. Germline values: CDR1 SQVTM, CDR2 ANQGSEA. V was pared by 3 bases and J by 8 bases, with 7 bases between. The CDR3 length is 10 residues. Written as DNA, the CDR3 is TGCAGCGTTGAGCTGATGGAAGCTTTCCTT. It yields the protein CSVELMEAFL.

V usage is TRBV2 and J usage is TRBJ1-2; 9 bases are shared with TRBD1. The CDR3 totals 14 residues. From germline, CDR1 is SNHLY and CDR2 FYNNEI. The V segment lost 2 bases and the J segment 4 bases; nucleotides outside the gene matches: 2. The DNA for the CDR3 is TGTGCCAGCAGTGAATGGACAGGGGTCTATGGCTACACCTTC. Its translation is CASSEWTGVYGYTF.

The chain couples TRBV14 to TRBJ1-2; D not certain. The CDR3 length is 12 residues. Deletions cut 8 bases from V and 2 bases from J, with 9 bases between. Germline V gene lookup returns CDR1 SGHDN and CDR2 FVKESK. The CDR3 region is CASGATNYGYTF. CDR3 bases: TGTGCCAGCGGAGCAACCAACTATGGCTACACCTTC.

This clonotype was detected only once. V usage is TRBV12-3 or TRBV12-4 and J usage is TRBJ1-3; TRBD1 is a possible D gene (5 bases). The CDR3 loop spans 17 amino acids. V lost 3 bases and J lost 4, with 19 bases in between. CDR3 sequence: CASSFGIRGVRGNTIYF. For the CDR3, the DNA is TGTGCCAGCAGTTTTGGTATCCGAGGGGTGAGAGGAAACACCATATATTTT.

The sample holds many counts of this clonotype. V is TRBV2 and J is TRBJ2-7; D is unclear. Deletions cut 7 bases from V and 3 bases from J, with 13 bases between. Per the germline V gene, CDR1 is SNHLY and CDR2 is FYNNEI. The CDR3 contains 13 residues. This chain's CDR3 is CASKASVDYEQYF. The DNA of the CDR3 is TGTGCCAGCAAAGCATCGGTGGACTACGAGCAGTACTTC.

This clonotype was detected only a few times. The J gene is TRBJ1-2, the V gene TRBV12-3 or TRBV12-4; D is undetermined. The V gene lost 7 bases and the J gene lost 4 bases, with 16 bases spanning the gap. The CDR3 has 14 amino acids. CDR3 DNA: TGTGCCAGCACCCATTCTATTGGGTCCTATGGCTACACCTTC. Residues: CASTHSIGSYGYTF.

The chain combines TRBV10-1 with TRBJ1-1; D gene unclear. The germline CDR1 and CDR2 sequences are WNHNN and SYGVQD (reference sequence). Trimming cost V 8 bases and J 1 base, with 8 bases left between them. The CDR3 extends over 12 amino acids. The CDR3 DNA reads as TGCGCCAGCCCGGTGGAGAACACTGAAGCTTTCTTT. Protein sequence: CASPVENTEAFF.